A selection of T cell receptor beta chains follows, all from one sample in a study of identical twins. TCRdb passed the 5' RACE reads through MiXCR, listing each CDR3 protein once. The data hold fewer than 350,000 distinct CDR3 sequences, with 8% to 9% observed a single time. This sample also appeared in a second study, on yellow fever vaccine responses in identical twins.

The sequenced material came from memory (CD45RO+) T cells sorted from blood. The receptors shown here come from a woman younger than 35 in good health. CDR3s include the opening cysteine and the closing phenylalanine or tryptophan. The order of the fields is D gene, clone size, V gene, J gene, CDR3 protein, CDR3 DNA. The D gene is left open where the match is weak. Rows give clone size only sometimes, using once, few, many, or a class for an expanded clone.

D gene: TRBD2
clone size: many
V gene: TRBV28
J gene: TRBJ2-1
CDR3 protein: CASSSPGTSGGEQFF
CDR3 DNA: TGTGCCAGCAGTTCTCCTGGGACTAGCGGGGGGGAGCAGTTCTTC

D gene: TRBD1
clone size: NA
V gene: TRBV4-1
J gene: TRBJ2-2
CDR3 protein: CASSQDQNRGRTGELFF
CDR3 DNA: TGCGCCAGCAGCCAAGATCAAAACAGGGGGAGAACCGGGGAGCTGTTTTTT

D gene: NA
clone size: few
V gene: TRBV5-1
J gene: TRBJ2-2
CDR3 protein: CASSSPPSGGELFF
CDR3 DNA: TGCGCCAGCAGCTCCCCTCCCTCGGGCGGGGAGCTGTTTTTT

D gene: NA
clone size: many
V gene: TRBV5-1
J gene: TRBJ1-1
CDR3 protein: CASRLGVDTEAFF
CDR3 DNA: TGCGCCAGCCGCCTTGGGGTTGACACTGAAGCTTTCTTT

D gene: NA
clone size: many
V gene: TRBV12-3/TRBV12-4
J gene: TRBJ1-2
CDR3 protein: CASSPYNYGYTF
CDR3 DNA: TGTGCCAGCAGTCCTTATAACTATGGCTACACCTTC

D gene: TRBD2
clone size: few
V gene: TRBV20-1
J gene: TRBJ2-1
CDR3 protein: CSAWTSGRKNEQFF
CDR3 DNA: TGCAGTGCCTGGACTAGCGGGAGAAAAAATGAGCAGTTCTTC

D gene: NA
clone size: few
V gene: TRBV9
J gene: TRBJ2-7
CDR3 protein: CASSPGAPGWYEQYF
CDR3 DNA: TGTGCCAGCAGCCCCGGCGCCCCGGGATGGTACGAGCAGTACTTC

D gene: NA
clone size: many
V gene: TRBV15
J gene: TRBJ1-1
CDR3 protein: CATSRGMNTEAFF
CDR3 DNA: TGTGCCACCAGTAGGGGCATGAACACTGAAGCTTTCTTT

D gene: NA
clone size: NA
V gene: TRBV20-1
J gene: TRBJ2-5
CDR3 protein: CSARAEDYQYF
CDR3 DNA: TGCAGTGCTAGAGCTGAGGACTACCAGTACTTC

D gene: NA
clone size: NA
V gene: TRBV23-1
J gene: TRBJ1-1
CDR3 protein: CASTTGLNTEAFF
CDR3 DNA: TGCGCCAGCACCACGGGGTTGAACACTGAAGCTTTCTTT

D gene: NA
clone size: many
V gene: TRBV29-1
J gene: TRBJ1-2
CDR3 protein: CSGQVQNYGYTF
CDR3 DNA: TGCAGCGGACAAGTCCAAAACTATGGCTACACCTTC

D gene: NA
clone size: few
V gene: TRBV6-4
J gene: TRBJ2-7
CDR3 protein: CASSDSDTYEQYF
CDR3 DNA: TGTGCCAGCAGTGACTCGGACACCTACGAGCAGTACTTC

D gene: TRBD2
clone size: NA
V gene: TRBV20-1
J gene: TRBJ2-3
CDR3 protein: CSARELAGADTQYF
CDR3 DNA: TGCAGTGCTAGAGAACTAGCGGGAGCAGATACGCAGTATTTT

D gene: NA
clone size: many
V gene: TRBV20-1
J gene: TRBJ1-2
CDR3 protein: CSARDEGARGYTF
CDR3 DNA: TGCAGTGCTAGAGATGAAGGGGCGCGTGGCTACACCTTC

D gene: TRBD2
clone size: NA
V gene: TRBV3-1
J gene: TRBJ2-7
CDR3 protein: CASSQVSGLAGTQQYF
CDR3 DNA: TGTGCCAGCAGCCAAGTTTCCGGACTAGCGGGGACCCAGCAGTACTTC

D gene: NA
clone size: NA
V gene: TRBV7-9
J gene: TRBJ2-5
CDR3 protein: CASSRTAGGPTGETQYF
CDR3 DNA: TGTGCCAGCAGCCGTACCGCCGGAGGGCCCACAGGCGAGACCCAGTACTTC

D gene: NA
clone size: many
V gene: TRBV5-1
J gene: TRBJ2-2
CDR3 protein: CASSLTIRSGPGELFF
CDR3 DNA: TGCGCCAGCAGCTTGACTATTCGGTCGGGTCCCGGGGAGCTGTTTTTT

D gene: NA
clone size: many
V gene: TRBV5-1
J gene: TRBJ2-5
CDR3 protein: CASSLAGRSAKETQYF
CDR3 DNA: TGCGCCAGCAGCTTGGCCGGTAGGTCGGCGAAAGAGACCCAGTACTTC

D gene: TRBD1
clone size: many
V gene: TRBV4-1
J gene: TRBJ2-7
CDR3 protein: CASSRDRDRNYEQYF
CDR3 DNA: TGCGCCAGCAGCCGAGACCGGGACAGGAACTACGAGCAGTACTTC

D gene: NA
clone size: NA
V gene: TRBV12-5
J gene: TRBJ2-3
CDR3 protein: CASGLILADSTDTQYF
CDR3 DNA: TGTGCTAGTGGTTTGATTCTAGCTGACAGCACAGATACGCAGTATTTT

D gene: NA
clone size: few
V gene: TRBV5-1
J gene: TRBJ2-3
CDR3 protein: CASSIIPGTITDTQYF
CDR3 DNA: TGCGCCAGCAGCATAATCCCTGGGACGATCACAGATACGCAGTATTTT

D gene: NA
clone size: many
V gene: TRBV6-2/TRBV6-3
J gene: TRBJ2-7
CDR3 protein: CASSLRIEAYEQYF
CDR3 DNA: TGTGCCAGCAGTCTCCGGATAGAAGCCTACGAGCAGTACTTC

D gene: NA
clone size: NA
V gene: TRBV7-9
J gene: TRBJ1-1
CDR3 protein: CASSAGGVNTEAFF
CDR3 DNA: TGTGCCAGCAGCGCGGGGGGGGTGAACACTGAAGCTTTCTTT

D gene: NA
clone size: few
V gene: TRBV27
J gene: TRBJ2-6
CDR3 protein: CASSPPWQGISGANVLTF
CDR3 DNA: TGTGCCAGCAGTCCCCCTTGGCAGGGAATCTCTGGGGCCAACGTCCTGACTTTC

D gene: NA
clone size: few
V gene: TRBV6-1
J gene: TRBJ1-5
CDR3 protein: CASSEGFEGFQPQHF
CDR3 DNA: TGTGCCAGCAGTGAAGGTTTTGAGGGTTTTCAGCCCCAGCATTTT

D gene: NA
clone size: many
V gene: TRBV7-9
J gene: TRBJ2-1
CDR3 protein: CASSFPLRLLAVNEQFF
CDR3 DNA: TGTGCCAGCAGCTTCCCCCTAAGATTACTCGCAGTGAATGAGCAGTTCTTC

D gene: NA
clone size: few
V gene: TRBV6-7
J gene: TRBJ2-2
CDR3 protein: CASSFFQPNTGELFF
CDR3 DNA: TGTGCCAGCAGTTTCTTTCAGCCGAACACCGGGGAGCTGTTTTTT

D gene: NA
clone size: many
V gene: TRBV20-1
J gene: TRBJ1-2
CDR3 protein: CSATRTHGYTF
CDR3 DNA: TGCAGTGCTACCAGGACCCATGGCTACACCTTC

D gene: TRBD2
clone size: NA
V gene: TRBV6-2/TRBV6-3
J gene: TRBJ2-1
CDR3 protein: CASSRTSGGSYNEQFF
CDR3 DNA: TGTGCCAGCAGCCGGACTAGCGGGGGGTCCTACAATGAGCAGTTCTTC

D gene: NA
clone size: few
V gene: TRBV12-3/TRBV12-4
J gene: TRBJ2-3
CDR3 protein: CASSLDSPWADTQYF
CDR3 DNA: TGTGCCAGCAGCCTGGACTCCCCTTGGGCAGATACGCAGTATTTT

D gene: NA
clone size: few
V gene: TRBV2
J gene: TRBJ1-6
CDR3 protein: CASSGGSNSPLHF
CDR3 DNA: TGTGCCAGCAGTGGTGGCAGCAATTCACCCCTCCACTTT

D gene: TRBD2
clone size: many
V gene: TRBV4-1
J gene: TRBJ2-1
CDR3 protein: CASSHYYTSGGIYNEQFF
CDR3 DNA: TGCGCCAGCAGCCACTACTACACTAGCGGGGGGATTTACAATGAGCAGTTCTTC

D gene: TRBD1
clone size: many
V gene: TRBV20-1
J gene: TRBJ2-7
CDR3 protein: CSARTGASYEQYF
CDR3 DNA: TGCAGTGCCAGGACAGGGGCCTCCTACGAGCAGTACTTC

D gene: NA
clone size: NA
V gene: TRBV5-4
J gene: TRBJ1-6
CDR3 protein: CASNQAGPGDNSPLHF
CDR3 DNA: TGTGCCAGCAACCAGGCGGGGCCCGGGGATAATTCACCCCTCCACTTT

D gene: NA
clone size: NA
V gene: TRBV20-1
J gene: TRBJ1-3
CDR3 protein: CSGSGPTSAIYF
CDR3 DNA: TGCAGTGGGTCAGGCCCCACCAGCGCCATATATTTT

D gene: TRBD1
clone size: many
V gene: TRBV5-1
J gene: TRBJ2-2
CDR3 protein: CASSPRQGDTGELFF
CDR3 DNA: TGCGCCAGCAGCCCCAGACAGGGTGACACCGGGGAGCTGTTTTTT

D gene: TRBD1
clone size: few
V gene: TRBV2
J gene: TRBJ1-2
CDR3 protein: CASSEGQGAGGYTF
CDR3 DNA: TGTGCCAGCAGTGAAGGGCAGGGGGCGGGTGGCTACACCTTC

D gene: NA
clone size: many
V gene: TRBV25-1
J gene: TRBJ2-1
CDR3 protein: CASSQAPLTVQFF
CDR3 DNA: TGTGCCAGCAGTCAGGCACCTCTAACGGTCCAGTTCTTC

D gene: TRBD1
clone size: many
V gene: TRBV25-1
J gene: TRBJ2-7
CDR3 protein: CASSDWGQPSSYEQYF
CDR3 DNA: TGTGCCAGCAGTGATTGGGGACAGCCGAGCTCCTACGAGCAGTACTTC

D gene: NA
clone size: NA
V gene: TRBV7-9
J gene: TRBJ2-5
CDR3 protein: CASSSGLMYQETQYF
CDR3 DNA: TGTGCCAGCAGCTCGGGACTCATGTACCAAGAGACCCAGTACTTC

D gene: NA
clone size: many
V gene: TRBV4-1
J gene: TRBJ2-1
CDR3 protein: CASSQDKGQGIYNEQFF
CDR3 DNA: TGCGCCAGCAGCCAAGATAAAGGGCAGGGTATCTACAATGAGCAGTTCTTC

D gene: NA
clone size: few
V gene: TRBV7-8
J gene: TRBJ2-2
CDR3 protein: CASSSDFMGVGGELFF
CDR3 DNA: TGTGCCAGCAGCTCTGACTTTATGGGGGTTGGCGGGGAGCTGTTTTTT

D gene: NA
clone size: many
V gene: TRBV12-3/TRBV12-4
J gene: TRBJ1-4
CDR3 protein: CAIVSGGQGGEKLFF
CDR3 DNA: TGTGCCATCGTTTCGGGGGGGCAGGGAGGTGAAAAACTGTTTTTT

D gene: NA
clone size: few
V gene: TRBV3-1
J gene: TRBJ1-5
CDR3 protein: CASSQFNQPQHF
CDR3 DNA: TGTGCCAGCAGCCAATTCAATCAGCCCCAGCATTTT

D gene: NA
clone size: many
V gene: TRBV20-1
J gene: TRBJ1-5
CDR3 protein: CSAGGATGGNQPQHF
CDR3 DNA: TGCAGTGCAGGGGGGGCAACCGGGGGCAATCAGCCCCAGCATTTT

D gene: TRBD1
clone size: NA
V gene: TRBV6-2/TRBV6-3
J gene: TRBJ2-7
CDR3 protein: CASSYDRGNEQYF
CDR3 DNA: TGTGCCAGCAGTTACGACAGGGGGAACGAGCAGTACTTC

D gene: NA
clone size: many
V gene: TRBV10-3
J gene: TRBJ2-1
CDR3 protein: CAISESYEQFF
CDR3 DNA: TGTGCCATCAGTGAGTCGTATGAGCAGTTCTTC